This T cell receptor beta chain derives from a study of blood T cell repertoires in COVID-19. The table came from immunoSEQ multiplex PCR; TCRdb's copy has only in-frame clones and leaves some out. The table records approximately 270,000 clones, 65% to 85% of them present only once. Seattle enrolled patients during active infection and tracked them longitudinally. This receptor was taken from a person aged 65 to 85 with COVID-19, enrolled during active disease. The sample consisted of peripheral blood.

The CDR3 sequence: CASSLDQRGEQFF. The DNA for the CDR3 is TGTGCCAGCAGCTTAGATCAGCGGGGGGAGCAGTTCTTC. This chain uses TRBV11-3 with TRBJ2-1, with 8 nucleotides matching TRBD2. This CDR3 is 13 amino acids long. CDR1 is SGHNT, CDR2 YENEEA, per germline. V dropped 0 bases and J dropped 10; count of bases not matched to a gene: 2.